This entry describes one TCR beta chain. The specificity of this receptor is unknown. Base qualities are not at hand, and no much larger clone is one base apart. According to the study, the label for this sample's treatment or condition signals: around 19 received Ad26.COV2.S at low or high dose, single or two shots; about 5 received placebo; per-sample allocation not given. For vaccine and placebo recipients, the sequenced repertoires came from samples collected on day 63 after the first injection. Cohort 1b enrolled some 25 adults aged 18-55 years at a single site in Boston, USA, between 29 July and 7 August 2020. Ad26.COV2.S was a replication-incompetent adenovirus type 26 vector expressing a prefusion-stabilized SARS-CoV-2 spike protein from the original Wuhan strain. This specimen comes from a study of Ad26.COV2.S vaccination and SARS-CoV-2 variants (dated by TCRdb to about 2021). Looking at the study overall: Donors in the vaccine arm were drawn from COV1001, a multicentre, randomized, double-blind, placebo-controlled phase I-IIa trial testing Ad26.COV2.S in healthy adults. Ad26.COV2.S was administered intramuscularly at 5 x 10^10 or 1 x 10^11 viral particles, either as a single shot or as two shots given 56 days apart. The specificity and breadth of SARS-CoV-2-reactive T cell receptors after Ad26.COV2.S vaccination were assessed by TCRbeta repertoire sequencing. A total of about 30 samples were included in the TCR-sequenced set, comprising 19 Ad26.COV2.S vaccine recipients, 5 placebo recipients and 8 SARS-CoV-2 convalescent individuals. Trial participants were randomized into five groups of five, in which low-dose or high-dose Ad26.COV2.S was given once or twice, or placebo was given on both occasions. Investigators did not know the trial group allocation while performing experiments and assessing outcomes.

The CDR3 sequence holds 11 residues, the cysteine and phenylalanine included. Only the CDR3 part of the read is kept: 33 bases, read in frame from the first base. CDR1 and CDR2 are drawn from the germline V gene (reference sequence): DFQATT, SNEGSKA. V drops 5 bases and J drops 0 bases, leaving 5 bases in between. TCRbeta CDR3 regions were sequenced with the immunoSEQ Assay. After extraction, genomic DNA underwent amplification by bias-controlled multiplex PCR, followed by high-throughput sequencing. In the paper's pipeline: To quantify the absolute abundance of each unique TCRbeta CDR3 region, sequences were collapsed and filtered. Usable DNA was measured by amplifying reference genes present in all nucleated cells, and TCRbeta template counts were normalized to that usable DNA to estimate T cell fraction. Repertoire TCRs were annotated as SARS-CoV-2-specific when V gene, CDR3 amino acid sequence and J gene were exactly matched to a known reactive TCR set. The reference SARS-CoV-2 TCR set was obtained from MIRA and was filtered for enrichment in COVID-19-positive ImmuneCODE repertoires, whereby public or cross-reactive TCRs were removed. Drawing on the MIRA antigens, annotated TCRs were analysed further at the level of specific ORF or position within ORF. Breadth was defined as annotated unique rearrangements over total unique productive rearrangements; depth was the summed frequency of those rearrangements. TCR breadth was compared between groups using two-sided Wilcoxon rank-sum tests. TCRdb stores this immuneACCESS table with in-frame sequences only. Part of the clones is absent; in the studies checked, under half of the shortfall reflects unresolved V genes, and no reason is known for the rest. The V and J calls and the clone size are those of that table, but D and trimming were determined from the DNA. For this sample there are 360,000 or so clones; around 89% appear just once. The ten largest account for about 1.9% of the sample.

What the study reported, not specific to this receptor: Spike-specific TCR breadth was higher in Ad26.COV2.S recipients than in placebo recipients (P = 0.0014). Non-spike TCR breadth was comparable between vaccine and placebo recipients, consistent with the vaccine containing only spike. It was noted by the authors that total T cell responses may have been underestimated by the TCR breadth and depth analyses. The study was not powered to compare responses between vaccine doses or regimens. After vaccination, spike-specific CD8+ and CD4+ T cell responses were reported to show substantial breadth.

The chain is assembled from TRBV20-1 and TRBJ2-7; a confident D gene designation cannot be given. The source is a person aged 18 to 59 who received the Ad26.COV2.S COVID-19 vaccine or a placebo. The sequencing used peripheral blood, collected in a trial of Ad26.COV2.S vaccine versus placebo. The nucleotide sequence reads TGCAGTGCTGTCGTCTCCTACGAGCAGTACTTC. Its protein reads: CSAVVSYEQYF.